This entry features one T cell receptor (beta chain) sequence. Its target is not known. The sample belongs to a study of cytomegalovirus exposure and HLA in healthy donors. Germline CDR1 reads ENHRY; CDR2 reads SYGVKD. V was shortened by 3 bases and J by 2 bases, with 14 bases between the two germline ends. This CDR3 has 15 amino acids. The PCR contained 60 Vbeta and 13 Jbeta primers. Clones were sequenced by immunoSEQ multiplex PCR, and TCRdb holds only the in-frame ones, with some missing. This sample yields 140,000 to 150,000 clones, of which approximately 76% are seen a single time; approximately 1.8% belongs to the top ten. Healthy bone marrow donors made up the donor group. Whole-study findings and limits: Researchers had no immune exposure information except CMV serostatus available. Trimming of TCR beta V- and J-genes showed a link, identified in a later analysis, to a missense DCLRE1C variant.

The clonotype comes from a man aged 35 to 55 in good health and CMV-seronegative. This sequence joins TRBV10-3 and TRBJ2-7; maybe TRBD2 (6 bases). The source material was PBMCs. The CDR3, as DNA: TGTGCCATCAGTGAAATGGGAGGCCTAACCTACGAGCAGTACTTC. Amino acids: CAISEMGGLTYEQYF.